The clone carrying this T cell receptor (beta chain) appeared once. Antigen specificity is unknown. The data belong to a study of shared clonotypes between healthy human individuals. Study outcomes and limitations: When compared with the clonotypes that were shared by all four sorted-subset donors, the non-shared clonotypes turned out to have lower generation probabilities. Among donors, sharing of clonotypes was expected to be affected by sequencing depth. Sorted-subset sequencing, rarefaction showed, was incomplete despite large depth.

The table came from immunoSEQ multiplex PCR; TCRdb's copy has only in-frame clones and leaves some out. The sample shows about 2.4 million clones, 93% of them seen only once. This CDR3 spans 10 amino acids. The germline CDR1 and CDR2 sequences are DFQATT and SNEGSKA (reference sequence). The germline V and J ends were trimmed by 3 bases and 8 bases, with 5 bases remaining between them. Splitting of CD4+ cells produced CD45RA+ naive and CD45RA-negative memory subsets. This receptor was taken from a man in his late teens or twenties in good health. Some clones in this sample may be carry-over from other donors' samples. Input material: naive CD4+ T cells from PBMCs. The subset: CD45RA+ positively selected. This chain links TRBV20-1 with TRBJ2-1; D remains ambiguous. The CDR3 is CSASIDEQFF. CDR3 DNA: TGCAGTGCTAGTATCGATGAGCAGTTCTTC.